The 24 T cell receptor beta chains reported below all come from one sample, sequenced in a study of blood T cell repertoires in COVID-19. Libraries were prepared by immunoSEQ multiplex PCR; TCRdb keeps only in-frame clonotypes and omits some of them. The sample consists of tens of thousands of clones, about 88% of them appearing once. Sample: peripheral blood. These receptors all come from a man between 65 and 85 years old with acute or convalescent COVID-19.

This chain connects TRBV4-3 to TRBJ2-1; 7 bases map to TRBD2. The CDR3 totals 22 residues. Trimming removed 3 bases from V and 2 bases from J; junction bases left unmatched: 25. Per germline, CDR1 LGHNA and CDR2 YSLEER. CDR3 in amino acids: CASSHWDFRGQSGTTTYNEQFF. CDR3 coding DNA: TGCGCCAGCAGCCACTGGGACTTCCGAGGACAATCGGGGACTACGACCTACAATGAGCAGTTCTTC.

This chain connects TRBV25-1 to TRBJ2-1; TRBD1 matches 9 bases. The CDR3 is 16 residues long. CDR1 MGHDK and CDR2 SYGVNS come from the germline V gene. The V gene end was trimmed by 2 bases and the J gene end by 1 base; junction bases not matched to a gene: 3. CDR3 coding DNA: TGTGCCAGCAGTGAACTCGACAGGGGGTCCTACAATGAGCAGTTCTTC. Its translation: CASSELDRGSYNEQFF.

J is TRBJ1-6 and V is TRBV7-2; no definite D call. The V gene's germline CDR1 is SGHTA and CDR2 FQGNSA. The CDR3 spans 16 residues. Trimming took off 2 bases at V and 7 bases at J, with 15 bases between the two ends. The CDR3 here is CASSLYGGGMNSPLHF. The CDR3 DNA reads TGTGCCAGCAGCTTATACGGTGGAGGGATGAATTCACCCCTCCACTTT.

This clone appeared a single time. The V call is TRBV29-1, the J call TRBJ2-1; TRBD1 agrees at 10 bases. The V gene's germline CDR1 is SQVTM and CDR2 ANQGSEA. The CDR3 is 12 residues long. Trimming at V came to 7 bases and at J to 5 bases, leaving 2 bases not matched to a gene. Here the CDR3 DNA reads TGCAGCGGGGGACAGGGGAACAATGAGCAGTTCTTC. It translates to CSGGQGNNEQFF.

The chain recombines TRBV5-8 with TRBJ1-2, with TRBD1 identical over 7 bases. The J segment lost 4 bases and the V segment lost 0 bases, leaving 3 bases of the junction unmatched. Germline CDR1 and CDR2: SGHTS and YDEGEE. The CDR3 contains 14 residues. The CDR3 reads CASSLAGTVYGYTF. In nucleotides, the CDR3 is TGTGCCAGCAGCTTGGCGGGGACAGTCTATGGCTACACCTTC.

This clone was counted once. V is TRBV5-1 and J is TRBJ1-1; D unresolved. V was trimmed by 1 base and J by 8 bases, leaving 9 bases between them. Germline V gives CDR1 SGHRS, CDR2 YFSETQ. The CDR3 has 12 amino acids. The chain's CDR3 is CASSLSPLEAFF. The CDR3 bases are TGCGCCAGCAGCTTGTCCCCACTGGAAGCTTTCTTT. The full variable domain, completed using reference TRBV5-1 and TRBJ1-1, is KAGVTQTPRYLIKTRGQQVTLSCSPISGHRSVSWYQQTPGQGLQFLFEYFSETQRNKGNFPGRFSGRQFSNSRSEMNVSTLELGDSALYLCASSLSPLEAFFGQGTRLTVV.

V usage is TRBV27 and J usage is TRBJ1-2; TRBD1 agrees at 8 bases. After removal of 6 bases from V and 2 bases from J, the junction contained 5 bases not matched to a gene. The germline gives CDR1 MNHEY, CDR2 SMNVEV (reference sequence). The CDR3 extends over 14 amino acids. The CDR3 is CASRLQGANYGYTF. The CDR3 region has the DNA TGTGCCAGCAGACTCCAGGGGGCGAACTATGGCTACACCTTC.

This rearrangement joins TRBV15 to TRBJ2-5; tentative D call: TRBD2 (5 bases). This CDR3 contains 13 residues. The V gene lost 3 bases and the J gene lost 5 bases, with 10 bases spanning the gap. Germline CDR1 reads LNHNV; CDR2 reads YYDKDF (reference sequence). The DNA for the CDR3 is TGTGCCACCAGCAGCGGGGTTTCGGAGACCCAGTACTTC. It encodes CATSSGVSETQYF.

The chain combines TRBV7-9 with TRBJ1-1, with D perhaps TRBD1 (6 bases). From germline, CDR1 is SEHNR and CDR2 FQNEAQ (reference sequence). This CDR3 spans 13 amino acids. The V and J ends lost 5 bases and 4 bases respectively, with 11 bases between them. The CDR3 spells CASSLQGPTEAFF. The CDR3 nucleotides are TGTGCCAGCAGCCTACAGGGACCCACTGAAGCTTTCTTT.

The chain has TRBV19 and TRBJ2-5; tentative D call: TRBD1 (7 bases). Trimming took 3 bases from V and 5 from J, leaving 16 bases between them. The germline V gene has CDR1 LNHDA and CDR2 SQIVND (reference sequence). The CDR3 length is 15 residues. CDR3 in DNA: TGTGCCAGTAGTATCAGGGGGGCAGGTCCGGAGACCCAGTACTTC. Protein: CASSIRGAGPETQYF.

V is TRBV18 and J is TRBJ2-5, with 8 bases fitting TRBD2. The length of the CDR3 is 15 residues. J gave up 5 bases and V 1 base, and 6 bases lay outside the gene matches. Germline lookup yields CDR1 KGHSH and CDR2 LQKENI. DNA of the CDR3: TGTGCCAGCTCACCACGCCTCGGGGGGGCTGAGACCCAGTACTTC. Its translation is CASSPRLGGAETQYF.

There are a few counts of this clone. This sequence joins TRBV9 and TRBJ1-1; TRBD1 aligns across 7 bases. This CDR3 has 14 amino acids. Germline V gene lookup returns CDR1 SGDLS and CDR2 YYNGEE. With 4 bases clipped from V and 1 base from J, the junction kept 4 bases outside the gene matches. This chain's CDR3 is CASSPDRTNTEAFF. The CDR3 DNA reads as TGTGCCAGCAGCCCGGACAGGACGAACACTGAAGCTTTCTTT.

Comments on this clone: This CDR3 is missing its conserved last phenylalanine or tryptophan, likely due to a read error. The limits of the CDR3 on the DNA are not certain, so only TCRdb's listed CDR3 is given. This chain uses TRBV3-1 (or the pseudogene TRBV3-2) with TRBJ2-7; TRBD1 is taken as the D call from the table, unchecked against the DNA. The CDR3 extends over 12 residues, inclusive of both ends. Germline CDR1 LGHDT, CDR2 YNNKEL (reference sequence). The CDR3 sequence is CASSLRPGTGIL.

The chain links TRBV7-2 to TRBJ1-1, with D perhaps TRBD1 (5 bases). The CDR3 sequence is 13 residues long. In germline, CDR1 is SGHTA, CDR2 FQGNSA. Deletions cut 3 bases from V and 3 bases from J, with 8 bases between. CDR3 coding DNA: TGTGCCAGCAGCTTCTCCAGGGACACTGAAGCTTTCTTT. This sequence encodes CASSFSRDTEAFF. Full variable domain (outside the CDR3, taken from reference TRBV7-2 and TRBJ1-1): GAGVSQSPSNKVTEKGKDVELRCDPISGHTALYWYRQSLGQGLEFLIYFQGNSAPDKSGLPSDRFSAERTGGSVSTLTIQRTQQEDSAVYLCASSFSRDTEAFFGQGTRLTVV.

V gene TRBV6-7 combines with J gene TRBJ1-2; possibly TRBD1 for D (6 bases). TRBV6-7 is an open reading frame, and its role is uncertain. V shed 2 bases and J shed 8 bases, with 15 bases lying between them. The CDR3 spans 14 residues. This chain's CDR3 is CASSYGQIMTGYTF. CDR3 DNA: TGTGCCAGCAGTTACGGACAGATTATGACGGGCTACACCTTC.

The chain joins TRBV10-3 to TRBJ2-1; 8 bases agree with TRBD2. The CDR3 is 19 residues long. Germline values: CDR1 ENHRY, CDR2 SYGVKD. V lost 5 bases and J lost 0; bases outside the gene matches: 15. In DNA, the CDR3 is TGTGCCATCAGTCCGTCGGGGGGGTTTTACACGAGCTCCTACAATGAGCAGTTCTTC. Translation gives CAISPSGGFYTSSYNEQFF.

On this clone: Germline and junction disagree at one end, which may indicate a read error. The chain couples TRBV5-8 to TRBJ2-5; D is possibly TRBD1 (5 bases). The CDR3 contains 14 residues. Germline lookup yields CDR1 SGHTS and CDR2 YDEGEE. CDR3 protein: CVSSLGHHQETQYF. CDR3 in DNA: TGTGTCAGCAGCTTGGGGCACCACCAAGAGACCCAGTACTTC.

J is TRBJ2-1 and V is TRBV6-6; 7 bases align to TRBD1. V lost 2 bases to trimming and J lost 8 bases; unmatched junction nucleotides: 9. Germline assignment: CDR1 MNHNY and CDR2 SVGAGI (reference sequence). CDR3 length equals 15 residues. CDR3 in DNA: TGTGCCAGCAGTTACGCGACAGGGAGATTTGATGAGCAGTTCTTC. This translates into CASSYATGRFDEQFF.

CDR3 sequence: CASRWAGTPLYEQYF. The CDR3 coding sequence is TGTGCCAGTAGATGGGCCGGGACACCTCTCTACGAGCAGTACTTC. The rearrangement uses TRBV19 and TRBJ2-7; D is possibly TRBD1 (6 bases). The CDR3 sequence is 15 residues long. Trimming removed 6 bases from V and 3 bases from J, with 18 bases in between. Looked up from germline, CDR1 is LNHDA and CDR2 is SQIVND (reference sequence). Based on the CDR3 plus reference TRBV19 and TRBJ2-7, the full variable domain is DGGITQSPKYLFRKEGQNVTLSCEQNLNHDAMYWYRQDPGQGLRLIYYSQIVNDFQKGDIAEGYSVSREKKESFPLTVTSAQKNPTAFYLCASRWAGTPLYEQYFGPGTRLTVT.

The chain recombines TRBV9 with TRBJ2-7, with D maybe TRBD2 (6 bases). The length of the CDR3 is 15 residues. CDR1 and CDR2 (germline): SGDLS, YYNGEE. Deletions cut 0 bases from V and 0 bases from J, with 10 bases between. The CDR3 region is CASSVGGSGSYEQYF. CDR3 nucleotide sequence: TGTGCCAGCAGCGTAGGAGGTAGCGGCTCCTACGAGCAGTACTTC.

The chain uses TRBV7-2 and TRBJ1-1; D ambiguous. The CDR3 is 14 amino acids. With 1 base removed from V and 5 bases from J, the gap between germline ends came to 11 bases. In germline, CDR1 is SGHTA, CDR2 FQGNSA. The CDR3 region has the DNA TGTGCCAGCAGCTTAGGGGCGAAGGTGACTGAAGCTTTCTTT. As protein: CASSLGAKVTEAFF.

The chain links TRBV5-4 to TRBJ2-1, with D possibly TRBD2 on 7 matching bases. Trimming stripped 4 bases from V and 1 base from J, with 15 bases between. The CDR3 covers 16 residues. CDR1 SGHNT and CDR2 YYREEE come from the germline V gene (reference sequence). This CDR3 reads CASSLGGGLSYNEQFF. In DNA form, the CDR3 reads TGTGCCAGCAGCCTAGGGGGGGGGCTATCCTACAATGAGCAGTTCTTC.

This clone was picked up one time. The chain employs TRBV3-1 (or the pseudogene TRBV3-2) and TRBJ2-2; tentatively, D is TRBD1 (8 bases). The CDR3 is 17 amino acids. Germline CDR1 and CDR2: LGHDT and YNNKEL (reference sequence). The V gene lost 4 bases and the J gene lost 5 bases, with 20 bases spanning the gap. CDR3 protein: CASSPIHTGGGTGELFF. The CDR3 DNA reads as TGTGCCAGCAGCCCTATCCACACAGGGGGGGGAACCGGGGAGCTGTTTTTT.

This chain connects TRBV7-9 to TRBJ2-7, with 10 bases that match TRBD1. The V gene end was trimmed by 4 bases and the J gene end by 5 bases; junction bases not matched to a gene: 14. CDR3 size: 17 residues. The germline gives CDR1 SEHNR, CDR2 FQNEAQ (reference sequence). The CDR3 region is CASSSRTGQGDSNEQYF. DNA of the CDR3: TGTGCCAGCAGCTCCAGAACCGGACAGGGGGATTCTAACGAGCAGTACTTC.